This TCR beta chain was found in a study of T cell responses to AZD1222 COVID-19 vaccine. Study results and limitations: Repertoires were sampled only after the peak T cell response. Among spike-specific TCRs, nearly half reportedly target unmutated variant regions.

As concerns this clone: Antigen: not known.

Profiled with immunoSEQ multiplex PCR; TCRdb holds only in-frame clones, not every one. The sample has about 140,000 clones, roughly nine tenths seen once. The V end lost 0 bases, the J end lost 2 bases, and 11 bases lay between the germline ends. Germline V gene sequence: CDR1 MNHNY, CDR2 SVGAGI (reference sequence). CDR3 length equals 15 residues. Second-dose timings of about 4 or about 12 weeks were pooled. The material was peripheral blood, obtained 28 days after the second AZD1222 dose. The chain recombines TRBV6-6 with TRBJ2-7; a possible D gene is TRBD1 (5 bases). The receptor comes from an adult who received the AZD1222 COVID-19 vaccine. DNA of the CDR3: TGTGCCAGCAGTTACTCGATCAGGGTCCCCTACGAGCAGTACTTC. The encoded protein is CASSYSIRVPYEQYF.